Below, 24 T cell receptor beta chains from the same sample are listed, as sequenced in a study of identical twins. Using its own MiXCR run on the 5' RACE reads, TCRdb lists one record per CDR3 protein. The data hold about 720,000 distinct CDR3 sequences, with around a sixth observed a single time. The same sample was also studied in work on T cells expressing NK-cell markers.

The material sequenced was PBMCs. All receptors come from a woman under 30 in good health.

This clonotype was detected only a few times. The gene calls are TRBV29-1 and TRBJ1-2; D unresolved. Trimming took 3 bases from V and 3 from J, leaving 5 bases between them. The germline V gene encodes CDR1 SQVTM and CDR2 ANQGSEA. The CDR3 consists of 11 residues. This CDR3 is CSVDGHYGYTF. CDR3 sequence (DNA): TGCAGCGTTGACGGGCACTATGGCTACACCTTC.

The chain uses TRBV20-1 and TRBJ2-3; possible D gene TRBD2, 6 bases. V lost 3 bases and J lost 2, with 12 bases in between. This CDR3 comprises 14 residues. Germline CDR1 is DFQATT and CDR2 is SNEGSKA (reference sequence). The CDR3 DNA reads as TGCAGTGCTAGTCCATGGGGGGACACAGATACGCAGTATTTT. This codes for CSASPWGDTDTQYF.

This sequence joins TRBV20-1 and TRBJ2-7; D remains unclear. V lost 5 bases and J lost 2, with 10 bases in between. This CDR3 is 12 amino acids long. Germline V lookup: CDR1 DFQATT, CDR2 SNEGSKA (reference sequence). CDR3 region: CSAQKATYEQYF. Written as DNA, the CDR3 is TGCAGTGCTCAGAAAGCGACCTACGAGCAGTACTTC.

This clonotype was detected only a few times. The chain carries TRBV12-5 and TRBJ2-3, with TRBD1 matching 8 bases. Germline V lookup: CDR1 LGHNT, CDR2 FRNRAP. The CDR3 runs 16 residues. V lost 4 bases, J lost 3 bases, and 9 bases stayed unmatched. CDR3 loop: CASGSGQASRTDTQYF. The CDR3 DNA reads TGTGCTAGTGGTTCGGGACAGGCCTCCAGGACAGATACGCAGTATTTT.

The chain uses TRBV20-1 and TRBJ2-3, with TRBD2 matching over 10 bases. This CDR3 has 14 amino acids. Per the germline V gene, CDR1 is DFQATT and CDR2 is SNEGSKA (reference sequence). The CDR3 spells CSAAGTSGTDTQYF. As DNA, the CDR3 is TGCAGCGCCGCCGGGACTAGCGGCACAGATACGCAGTATTTT.

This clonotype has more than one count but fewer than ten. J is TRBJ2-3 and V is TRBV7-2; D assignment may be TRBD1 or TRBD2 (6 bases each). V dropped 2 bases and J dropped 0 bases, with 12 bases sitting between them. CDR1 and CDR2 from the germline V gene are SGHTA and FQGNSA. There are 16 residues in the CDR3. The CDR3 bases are TGTGCCAGCAGCTTAAGGTCGGGGGCCAGCACAGATACGCAGTATTTT. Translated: CASSLRSGASTDTQYF.

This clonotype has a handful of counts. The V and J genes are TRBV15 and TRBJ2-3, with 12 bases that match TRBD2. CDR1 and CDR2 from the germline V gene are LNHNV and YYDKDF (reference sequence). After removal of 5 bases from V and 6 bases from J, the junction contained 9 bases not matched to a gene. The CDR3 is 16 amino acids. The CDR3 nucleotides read TGTGCCACCAGCCAACTAGCGGGGGGAAACCTTGATACGCAGTATTTT. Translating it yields CATSQLAGGNLDTQYF. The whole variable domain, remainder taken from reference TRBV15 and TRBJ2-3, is DAMVIQNPRYQVTQFGKPVTLSCSQTLNHNVMYWYQQKSSQAPKLLFHYYDKDFNNEADTPDNFQSRRPNTSFCFLDIRSPGLGDTAMYLCATSQLAGGNLDTQYFGPGTRLTVL.

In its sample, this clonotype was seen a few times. The chain's CDR3 is CSARRGESNQPQHF. The CDR3 DNA sequence: TGCAGTGCTAGACGGGGGGAAAGCAATCAGCCCCAGCATTTT. The V and J genes are TRBV20-1 and TRBJ1-5, with TRBD1 as a possible D gene (5 bases). Germline V gene lookup returns CDR1 DFQATT and CDR2 SNEGSKA (reference sequence). The V end lost 2 bases, the J end lost 1 base, and 9 bases lay between the germline ends. This CDR3 region has 14 residues.

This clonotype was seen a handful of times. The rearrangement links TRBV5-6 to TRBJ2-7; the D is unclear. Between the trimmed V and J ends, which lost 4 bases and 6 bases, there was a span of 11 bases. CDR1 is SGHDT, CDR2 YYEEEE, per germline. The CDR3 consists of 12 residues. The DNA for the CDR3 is TGTGCCAGCAGCCAGCAATGGGGCGAGCAGTACTTC. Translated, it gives CASSQQWGEQYF.

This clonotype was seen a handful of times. The CDR3 DNA is TGTGCCAGCAGTTTGTTGACAGGTGGGGGAGCTTTCTTT. Translated: CASSLLTGGGAFF. The gene calls are TRBV12-3 or TRBV12-4 and TRBJ1-1, with D maybe TRBD1 (6 bases). V was shortened by 3 bases and J by 10 bases, with 15 bases between the two germline ends. The CDR3 contains 13 residues.

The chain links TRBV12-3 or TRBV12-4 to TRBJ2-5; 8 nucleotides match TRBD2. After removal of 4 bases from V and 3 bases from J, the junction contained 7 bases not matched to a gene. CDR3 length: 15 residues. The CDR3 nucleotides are TGTGCCAGCAGTTGGGCGGGAGGAGTTAAAGAGACCCAGTACTTC. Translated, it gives CASSWAGGVKETQYF.

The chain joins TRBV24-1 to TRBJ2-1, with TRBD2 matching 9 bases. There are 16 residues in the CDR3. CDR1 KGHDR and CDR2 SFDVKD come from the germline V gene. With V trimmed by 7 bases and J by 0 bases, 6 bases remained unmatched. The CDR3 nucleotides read TGTGCCACCAGCTCGATAGCGGGGGCCTCCTACAATGAGCAGTTCTTC. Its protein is CATSSIAGASYNEQFF.

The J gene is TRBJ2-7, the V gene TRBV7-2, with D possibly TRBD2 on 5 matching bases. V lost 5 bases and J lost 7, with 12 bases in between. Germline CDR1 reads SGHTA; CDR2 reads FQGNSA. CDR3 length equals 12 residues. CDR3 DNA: TGTGCCAGCAGCCTCTGGGGAGAGGAGCAGTACTTC. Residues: CASSLWGEEQYF.

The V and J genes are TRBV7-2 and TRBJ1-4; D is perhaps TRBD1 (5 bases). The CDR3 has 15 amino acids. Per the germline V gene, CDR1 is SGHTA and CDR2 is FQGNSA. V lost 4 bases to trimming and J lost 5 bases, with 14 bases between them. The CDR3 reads CASSSWDGRNEKLFF. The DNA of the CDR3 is TGTGCCAGCAGCTCATGGGACGGGAGAAATGAAAAACTGTTTTTT.

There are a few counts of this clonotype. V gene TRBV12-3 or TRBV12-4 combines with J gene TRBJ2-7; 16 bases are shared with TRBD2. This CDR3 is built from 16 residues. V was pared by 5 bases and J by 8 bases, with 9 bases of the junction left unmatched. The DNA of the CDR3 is TGTGCCAGCAGTCCCGGGACTAGCGGGAGGGCCGAGAAGCAGTACTTC. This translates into CASSPGTSGRAEKQYF.

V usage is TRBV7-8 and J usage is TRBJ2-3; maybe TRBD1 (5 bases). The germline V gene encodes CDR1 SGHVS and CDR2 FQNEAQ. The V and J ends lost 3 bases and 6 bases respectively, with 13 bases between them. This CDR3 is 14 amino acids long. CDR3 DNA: TGTGCCAGCAGCTTTGAAAGGGGAAGCGATACGCAGTATTTT. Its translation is CASSFERGSDTQYF.

The CDR3 sequence: CASSLEPGRGTGELFF. The CDR3 DNA follows: TGTGCCAGCAGCTTAGAGCCAGGTCGAGGCACCGGGGAGCTGTTTTTT. This sequence joins TRBV11-1 and TRBJ2-2; D remains ambiguous. Germline CDR1 reads SGHAT; CDR2 reads FQDESV (reference sequence). Trimming stripped 1 base from V and 4 bases from J, with 13 bases between. The CDR3 loop spans 16 amino acids.

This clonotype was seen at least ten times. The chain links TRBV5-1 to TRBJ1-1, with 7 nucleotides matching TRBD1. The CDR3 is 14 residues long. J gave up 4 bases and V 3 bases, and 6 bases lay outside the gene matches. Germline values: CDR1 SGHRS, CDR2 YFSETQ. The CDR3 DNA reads TGCGCCAGCAGCTCGCGACAGGGTATCACTGAAGCTTTCTTT. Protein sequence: CASSSRQGITEAFF.

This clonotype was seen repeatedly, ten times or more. CDR3 sequence reads: CASSLEGFGANVLTF. In DNA, the CDR3 is TGTGCCAGCAGTTTAGAAGGGTTTGGGGCCAACGTCCTGACTTTC. The V and J genes are TRBV27 and TRBJ2-6, with D hard to call. Per germline, CDR1 MNHEY and CDR2 SMNVEV (reference sequence). The ends were cut back, 2 bases at V and 3 bases at J, with 8 bases in the middle. This CDR3 has 15 residues.

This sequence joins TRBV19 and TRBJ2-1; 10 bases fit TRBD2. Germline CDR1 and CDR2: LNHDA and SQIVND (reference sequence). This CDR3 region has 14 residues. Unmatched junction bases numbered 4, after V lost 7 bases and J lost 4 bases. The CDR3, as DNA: TGTGCCAGTACTAGCGGGAGCGGGTACAATGAGCAGTTCTTC. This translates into CASTSGSGYNEQFF. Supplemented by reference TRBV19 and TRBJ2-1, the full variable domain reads DGGITQSPKYLFRKEGQNVTLSCEQNLNHDAMYWYRQDPGQGLRLIYYSQIVNDFQKGDIAEGYSVSREKKESFPLTVTSAQKNPTAFYLCASTSGSGYNEQFFGPGTRLTVL.

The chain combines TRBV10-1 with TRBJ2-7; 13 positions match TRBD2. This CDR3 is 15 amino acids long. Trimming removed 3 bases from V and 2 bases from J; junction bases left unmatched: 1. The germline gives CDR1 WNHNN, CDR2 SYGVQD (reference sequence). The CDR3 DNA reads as TGCGCCAGCAGTGAAGGACTAGCGGGAGCCTACGAGCAGTACTTC. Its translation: CASSEGLAGAYEQYF.

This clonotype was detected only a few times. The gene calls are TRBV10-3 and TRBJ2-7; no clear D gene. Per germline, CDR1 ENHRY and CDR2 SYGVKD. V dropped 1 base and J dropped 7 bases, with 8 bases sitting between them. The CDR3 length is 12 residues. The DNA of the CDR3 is TGTGCCATCAGTGAGTATGACGGAGAGCAGTACTTC. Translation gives CAISEYDGEQYF.

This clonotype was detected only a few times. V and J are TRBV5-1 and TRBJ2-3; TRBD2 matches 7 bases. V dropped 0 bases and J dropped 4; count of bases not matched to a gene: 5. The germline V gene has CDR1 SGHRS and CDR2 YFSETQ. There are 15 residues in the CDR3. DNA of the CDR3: TGCGCCAGCAGCTTGGGGCGGGGAGGGTCAGATACGCAGTATTTT. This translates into CASSLGRGGSDTQYF.

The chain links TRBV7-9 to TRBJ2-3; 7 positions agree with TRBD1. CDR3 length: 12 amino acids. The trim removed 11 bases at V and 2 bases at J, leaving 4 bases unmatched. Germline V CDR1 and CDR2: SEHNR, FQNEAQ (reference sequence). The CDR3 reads CASRGHTDTQYF. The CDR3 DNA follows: TGTGCCTCGAGGGGGCACACAGATACGCAGTATTTT. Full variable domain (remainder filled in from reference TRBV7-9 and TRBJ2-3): DTGVSQNPRHKITKRGQNVTFRCDPISEHNRLYWYRQTLGQGPEFLTYFQNEAQLEKSRLLSDRFSAERPKGSFSTLEIQRTEQGDSAMYLCASRGHTDTQYFGPGTRLTVL.